Listed here is a single T cell receptor beta chain. Its antigen is undetermined. These data originate in a study of shared clonotypes between healthy human individuals. Naivety among CD8 cells was defined by CD45RO negativity and positive CCR7 selection, thereby excluding terminally differentiated effector memory CD45RA+ cells. Produced via immunoSEQ multiplex PCR; TCRdb's table is partial and in-frame only. The sample has some 600,000 clones; around 96% are singletons. Broader study findings: Sharing across a few donors was seen in 4% to 6.5% of naive CD4 clonotypes.

J gave up 3 bases and V 0 bases, and 9 bases lay outside the gene matches. The CDR3 has 18 residues. The chain has TRBV23-1 and TRBJ2-5; 11 positions agree with TRBD1. TRBV23-1 is sorted into the ORF group, with uncertain function. This receptor was obtained from a woman aged 30 to 39 in good health. The sample taken for sequencing was naive CD8+ T cells sorted from blood. The CDR3, as DNA: TGCGCCAGCAGTCAATCCCCGGACAGGGGGCGCGGGGAAGAGACCCAGTACTTC. Its protein product is CASSQSPDRGRGEETQYF.